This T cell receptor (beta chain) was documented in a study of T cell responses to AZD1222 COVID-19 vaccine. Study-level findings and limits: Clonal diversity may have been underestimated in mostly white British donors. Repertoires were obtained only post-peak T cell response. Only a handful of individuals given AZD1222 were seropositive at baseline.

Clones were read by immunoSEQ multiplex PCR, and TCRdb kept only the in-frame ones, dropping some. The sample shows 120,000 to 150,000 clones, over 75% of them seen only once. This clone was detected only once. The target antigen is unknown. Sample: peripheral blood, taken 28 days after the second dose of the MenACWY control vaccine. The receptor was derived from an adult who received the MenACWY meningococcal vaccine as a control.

The CDR3 coding sequence is TGTGCCAGCAGTGGTGGGGACAGTAGGAATCAGCCCCAGCATTTT. Amino acids: CASSGGDSRNQPQHF. V usage is TRBV2 and J usage is TRBJ1-5, with TRBD1 matching 7 bases. Germline CDR1 reads SNHLY; CDR2 reads FYNNEI. CDR3 length: 15 residues. With V trimmed by 4 bases and J by 4 bases, 7 bases remained unmatched.